This T cell receptor beta chain is drawn from a study of T cells after yellow fever vaccination. Notes on the study in general: Relatively few clonotypes were ones that appeared in both CD4 and CD8 compartments. It was the secondary response that reached its peak faster, day 5 versus 15, but it was weaker.

V was pared by 3 bases and J by 4 bases, with 12 bases between. CDR3 length: 14 residues. The germline V gene encodes CDR1 SGHAT and CDR2 FQNNGV. Comments on this clonotype: Its antigen is unknown.

TCRdb re-called the 5' RACE reads with MiXCR, one entry per CDR3 protein. The table shows some 300,000 distinct CDR3 sequences, with roughly 3.5% occurring only once. This specimen consisted of PBMCs, obtained on the day of the yellow fever booster vaccination. The J gene is TRBJ1-2, the V gene TRBV11-2; D remains ambiguous. The source is a man between 18 and 29 years old who received the YFV17D yellow fever vaccine. The DNA for the CDR3 is TGTGCCAGCAGCTTTCCGAGGGCCCCCTATGGCTACACCTTC. Its translation: CASSFPRAPYGYTF.